The 5 T cell receptor beta chains given below trace back to one sample, sequenced in a study of Ad26.COV2.S vaccination and SARS-CoV-2 variants. Measured with immunoSEQ multiplex PCR; TCRdb has only the in-frame clones, and not every one. This sample has around 450,000 clones, with 90% found just once. Treatment meaning: approximately 18 received Ad26.COV2.S at low or high dose, single or two shots; 5 received placebo; per-sample allocation not given. The investigators took samples on day 63 after the first vaccine or placebo injection. The sequencing here drew on peripheral blood, taken in a trial of Ad26.COV2.S vaccine versus placebo. These receptors were taken from a person aged 18-60 years who received the Ad26.COV2.S COVID-19 vaccine or a placebo.

The table lists this clone with a count of one. The chain couples TRBV5-1 to TRBJ2-5, with D tentatively TRBD1 (6 bases). Deletions cut 0 bases from V and 2 bases from J, with 14 bases between. Per germline, CDR1 SGHRS and CDR2 YFSETQ. This CDR3 comprises 16 residues. CDR3 in DNA: TGCGCCAGCAGCTTGGCCACGGACAGATATCAAGAGACCCAGTACTTC. Protein: CASSLATDRYQETQYF.

V usage is TRBV3-1 (or the pseudogene TRBV3-2) and J usage is TRBJ1-4, with D unresolved. Trimming stripped 4 bases from V and 7 bases from J, with 10 bases between. Germline values: CDR1 LGHDT, CDR2 YNNKEL (reference sequence). This CDR3 has 13 residues. CDR3 protein: CASSRKAGEKLFF. The DNA for the CDR3 is TGTGCCAGCAGCCGAAAAGCCGGTGAAAAACTGTTTTTT.

The genes are TRBV2 and TRBJ2-7; TRBD1 aligns across 9 bases. V trimming: 8 bases; J trimming: 3 bases; junction bases outside the gene matches: 8. Germline values: CDR1 SNHLY, CDR2 FYNNEI. The CDR3 extends over 14 amino acids. CDR3 region: CASLRDRDRYEQYF. CDR3 in DNA: TGTGCCAGCCTCCGGGACAGGGACCGCTACGAGCAGTACTTC. Filled out from reference TRBV2 and TRBJ2-7, the complete variable domain reads EPEVTQTPSHQVTQMGQEVILRCVPISNHLYFYWYRQILGQKVEFLVSFYNNEISEKSEIFDDQFSVERPDGSNFTLKIRSTKLEDSAMYFCASLRDRDRYEQYFGPGTRLTVT.

J is TRBJ1-1 and V is TRBV28, with TRBD1 as a possible D gene (5 bases). CDR1 MDHEN and CDR2 SYDVKM come from the germline V gene. This CDR3 region has 12 residues. V was pared by 11 bases and J by 3 bases, with 13 bases between. DNA for the CDR3: TGTGCCGTCGTGGGGGTAGACACTGAAGCTTTCTTT. Protein product: CAVVGVDTEAFF.

The V and J genes are TRBV7-8 and TRBJ1-4; D ambiguous. Germline CDR1 is SGHVS and CDR2 is FQNEAQ. The CDR3 has 15 residues. The V end lost 5 bases, the J end lost 0 bases, and 10 bases lay between the germline ends. In nucleotides, the CDR3 is TGTGCCAGCAGCGCCACAACATCAACTAATGAAAAACTGTTTTTT. It translates to CASSATTSTNEKLFF.